This is a list of T cell receptor beta chains from one sample in a study of T cell responses to AZD1222 COVID-19 vaccine. This table comes from immunoSEQ multiplex PCR, and its TCRdb copy is limited to in-frame clones, with some not included. Of approximately 80,000 clones listed, 80% to 90% are singletons. The sample here was peripheral blood, taken 28 days after the second AZD1222 dose. These receptors all come from an adult who received the AZD1222 COVID-19 vaccine. Each CDR3 is given with its conserved first and last residue. Each record gives: J gene, clone size, D gene, V gene, CDR3 DNA, CDR3 protein. A D gene is named only where the DNA matches it firmly. Clone size is stated in some rows and not others, as once, few, many or a class when expanded.

J gene: TRBJ2-7; clone size: NA; D gene: NA; V gene: TRBV19; CDR3 DNA: TGTGCCAGTAGAGAACCGGCCTCTCGTGAGCAGTACTTC; CDR3 protein: CASREPASREQYF
J gene: TRBJ1-2; clone size: NA; D gene: TRBD1; V gene: TRBV13; CDR3 DNA: TGTGCCAGCAGAAAACCCGGGACAGGGGGGGACTATGGCTACACCTTC; CDR3 protein: CASRKPGTGGDYGYTF
J gene: TRBJ1-1; clone size: NA; D gene: NA; V gene: TRBV3-1/TRBV3-2; CDR3 DNA: TGTGCCAGCAGCGACATTGCCGGGAACACTGAAGCTTTCTTT; CDR3 protein: CASSDIAGNTEAFF
J gene: TRBJ1-1; clone size: NA; D gene: NA; V gene: TRBV16; CDR3 DNA: TGTGCCAGCAGCCAATACGCCGGCATGAACACTGAAGCTTTCTTT; CDR3 protein: CASSQYAGMNTEAFF
J gene: TRBJ1-5; clone size: once; D gene: NA; V gene: TRBV2; CDR3 DNA: TGTGCCAGCATCTCGGGGGCGGGGAGCAATCAGCCCCAGCATTTT; CDR3 protein: CASISGAGSNQPQHF
J gene: TRBJ1-4; clone size: NA; D gene: NA; V gene: TRBV11-2; CDR3 DNA: TGTGCCAGCAGCTTCAGGGGAGGGAATGAAAAACTGTTTTTT; CDR3 protein: CASSFRGGNEKLFF
J gene: TRBJ1-2; clone size: NA; D gene: TRBD1; V gene: TRBV5-1; CDR3 DNA: TGCGCCAGCAGCTTATTTGACAGGGCAGGCGGCTACACCTTC; CDR3 protein: CASSLFDRAGGYTF
J gene: TRBJ1-2; clone size: NA; D gene: TRBD1; V gene: TRBV27; CDR3 DNA: TGTGCCAGCAGTTTTGGGGAGGGACAGCCTAACTATGGCTACACCTTC; CDR3 protein: CASSFGEGQPNYGYTF
J gene: TRBJ1-1; clone size: NA; D gene: TRBD1; V gene: TRBV5-1; CDR3 DNA: TGCGCCAGCGTCAACACAGGGGGATCGACTGAAGCTTTCTTT; CDR3 protein: CASVNTGGSTEAFF
J gene: TRBJ2-3; clone size: NA; D gene: TRBD2; V gene: TRBV3-1/TRBV3-2; CDR3 DNA: TGTGCCAGCAGCCTCCAAAGGGCGGGAGGGGGAGATACGCAGTATTTT; CDR3 protein: CASSLQRAGGGDTQYF
J gene: TRBJ2-3; clone size: once; D gene: TRBD2; V gene: TRBV7-2; CDR3 DNA: TGTGCCAGCAGTGGTGCGGCGGGAGTAGATACGCAGTATTTT; CDR3 protein: CASSGAAGVDTQYF
J gene: TRBJ1-4; clone size: NA; D gene: NA; V gene: TRBV30; CDR3 DNA: TGTGCCTGGAGTTGGGGTGCAACTAATGAAAAACTGTTTTTT; CDR3 protein: CAWSWGATNEKLFF
J gene: TRBJ1-5; clone size: once; D gene: TRBD1; V gene: TRBV27; CDR3 DNA: TGTGCCAGCAGTTTCGACAGGGACGGGGGACAGCCCCAGCATTTT; CDR3 protein: CASSFDRDGGQPQHF
J gene: TRBJ1-5; clone size: NA; D gene: NA; V gene: TRBV27; CDR3 DNA: TGTGCCAGCAGTTTAACAGGCAACTTTCATCAGCCCCAGCATTTT; CDR3 protein: CASSLTGNFHQPQHF
J gene: TRBJ2-5; clone size: NA; D gene: NA; V gene: TRBV7-2; CDR3 DNA: TGTGCCAGCAGCTTAGCACAAGAGACCCAGTACTTC; CDR3 protein: CASSLAQETQYF
J gene: TRBJ2-2; clone size: NA; D gene: TRBD2; V gene: TRBV19; CDR3 DNA: TGTGCCAGCGGTGGTTTTAGCGGGGGGCAGAACACCGGGGAGCTGTTTTTT; CDR3 protein: CASGGFSGGQNTGELFF
J gene: TRBJ2-7; clone size: NA; D gene: NA; V gene: TRBV29-1; CDR3 DNA: TGCAGCGTTGAGGGGGATCTACAGGAGCAGTACTTC; CDR3 protein: CSVEGDLQEQYF
J gene: TRBJ1-1; clone size: NA; D gene: NA; V gene: TRBV4-1; CDR3 DNA: TGCGCCAGCAGCCAAGATGTGGACACTGAAGCTTTCTTT; CDR3 protein: CASSQDVDTEAFF
J gene: TRBJ2-7; clone size: NA; D gene: NA; V gene: TRBV6-6; CDR3 DNA: TGTGCCAGCAGCAACGGACGGTCCTACGAGCAGTACTTC; CDR3 protein: CASSNGRSYEQYF
J gene: TRBJ1-1; clone size: NA; D gene: TRBD1; V gene: TRBV5-1; CDR3 DNA: TGCGCCAGCAGCTTGGCCGGGACAGGGGGCGTTCACACTGAAGCTTTCTTT; CDR3 protein: CASSLAGTGGVHTEAFF
J gene: TRBJ1-2; clone size: NA; D gene: NA; V gene: TRBV24-1; CDR3 DNA: TGTGCCACCAGTGATTTCGCGACAGCCGGTGGCTACACCTTC; CDR3 protein: CATSDFATAGGYTF
J gene: TRBJ1-6; clone size: NA; D gene: NA; V gene: TRBV6-1; CDR3 DNA: TGTGCCAGCAGTGAAAGGACGTCGAGCTCCTATAATTCACCCCTCCACTTT; CDR3 protein: CASSERTSSSYNSPLHF
J gene: TRBJ2-7; clone size: NA; D gene: NA; V gene: TRBV5-4; CDR3 DNA: TGTGCCAGCAGCCAAGAGGGGGGAGGGGCCTACGAGCAGTACTTC; CDR3 protein: CASSQEGGGAYEQYF
J gene: TRBJ2-7; clone size: NA; D gene: TRBD1; V gene: TRBV28; CDR3 DNA: TGTGCCAGTCTGGGACAGGCCCCCTACGAGCAGTACTTC; CDR3 protein: CASLGQAPYEQYF
J gene: TRBJ2-7; clone size: NA; D gene: NA; V gene: TRBV5-4; CDR3 DNA: TGTGCCAGCAGCTGGGGTAGCGAGCAGTACTTC; CDR3 protein: CASSWGSEQYF
J gene: TRBJ2-5; clone size: NA; D gene: TRBD1; V gene: TRBV29-1; CDR3 DNA: TGCAGCGTTGAAGATTTAGACAGGGGCTTGCAAGAGACCCAGTACTTC; CDR3 protein: CSVEDLDRGLQETQYF
J gene: TRBJ2-7; clone size: NA; D gene: NA; V gene: TRBV28; CDR3 DNA: TGTGCCAGCAGTCCATCCGGCTGGACACCCCAGTACTACGAGCAGTACTTC; CDR3 protein: CASSPSGWTPQYYEQYF
J gene: TRBJ1-3; clone size: few; D gene: NA; V gene: TRBV9; CDR3 DNA: TGTGCCAGCAGCACCCAAGGGGTGAGTGGAAACACCATATATTTT; CDR3 protein: CASSTQGVSGNTIYF
J gene: TRBJ1-2; clone size: once; D gene: TRBD1; V gene: TRBV6-4; CDR3 DNA: TGTGCCAGCAGTGACTCGGGACAGGGGCGGGGGCACTATGGCTACACCTTC; CDR3 protein: CASSDSGQGRGHYGYTF
J gene: TRBJ2-1; clone size: NA; D gene: TRBD2; V gene: TRBV6-4; CDR3 DNA: TGTGCCAGCAGTGACTCGACTAGCGGGAGCAATGAGCAGTTCTTC; CDR3 protein: CASSDSTSGSNEQFF
J gene: TRBJ1-2; clone size: NA; D gene: NA; V gene: TRBV27; CDR3 DNA: TGTGCCAGCAGTTTATCGGCAGGGTATACCTCTGGCTACACCTTC; CDR3 protein: CASSLSAGYTSGYTF
J gene: TRBJ2-3; clone size: NA; D gene: NA; V gene: TRBV4-1; CDR3 DNA: TGCGCCAGCAGCTTCGGAACAGGGAGAAGCACAGATACGCAGTATTTT; CDR3 protein: CASSFGTGRSTDTQYF
J gene: TRBJ1-2; clone size: NA; D gene: NA; V gene: TRBV11-2; CDR3 DNA: TGTGCCAGCAGCTTAACGACATCCGAAAACTCCTACACCTTC; CDR3 protein: CASSLTTSENSYTF
J gene: TRBJ1-2; clone size: NA; D gene: NA; V gene: TRBV7-9; CDR3 DNA: TGTGCCAGCAGCGCAATAAACTATGGCTACACCTTC; CDR3 protein: CASSAINYGYTF
J gene: TRBJ2-2; clone size: NA; D gene: TRBD1; V gene: TRBV7-7; CDR3 DNA: TGTGCCAGCGGCATGGACAGGGTTGGGACCGGGGAGCTGTTTTTT; CDR3 protein: CASGMDRVGTGELFF
J gene: TRBJ2-2; clone size: NA; D gene: NA; V gene: TRBV4-3; CDR3 DNA: TGCGCCAGCAGCCATCCCCAGGGGGGCACCGGGGAGCTGTTTTTT; CDR3 protein: CASSHPQGGTGELFF
J gene: TRBJ2-3; clone size: NA; D gene: NA; V gene: TRBV28; CDR3 DNA: TGTGCCAGCAGTATGCTAGCAGGAGGCACAGATACGCAGTATTTT; CDR3 protein: CASSMLAGGTDTQYF
J gene: TRBJ1-3; clone size: NA; D gene: NA; V gene: TRBV6-7; CDR3 DNA: TGTGCCAGCAGTTACCCGGGGGAGGACACCATATATTTT; CDR3 protein: CASSYPGEDTIYF
J gene: TRBJ2-7; clone size: NA; D gene: TRBD2; V gene: TRBV24-1; CDR3 DNA: TGTGCCACCAGTGATCCTGGGCCGGGGGGCTACGAGCAGTACTTC; CDR3 protein: CATSDPGPGGYEQYF
J gene: TRBJ1-1; clone size: NA; D gene: NA; V gene: TRBV19; CDR3 DNA: TGTGCCAGTAGGGCCAACACTGAAGCTTTCTTT; CDR3 protein: CASRANTEAFF
J gene: TRBJ1-3; clone size: NA; D gene: NA; V gene: TRBV3-1/TRBV3-2; CDR3 DNA: TGTGCCAGCAGCCCCGCGGGGTGGGGGGCCGGAAACACCATATATTTT; CDR3 protein: CASSPAGWGAGNTIYF
J gene: TRBJ1-1; clone size: NA; D gene: NA; V gene: TRBV5-6; CDR3 DNA: TGTGCCAGCAGCGGGACGACAGGTCCTAACACTGAAGCTTTCTTT; CDR3 protein: CASSGTTGPNTEAFF
J gene: TRBJ1-5; clone size: NA; D gene: TRBD1; V gene: TRBV30; CDR3 DNA: TGTGCCTACTGGACAGGAGCCTTCAATCAGCCCCAGCATTTT; CDR3 protein: CAYWTGAFNQPQHF
J gene: TRBJ1-2; clone size: NA; D gene: NA; V gene: TRBV18; CDR3 DNA: TGTGCCAGCTCACTCGGACAGCTAAGTAACTATGGCTACACCTTC; CDR3 protein: CASSLGQLSNYGYTF
J gene: TRBJ1-2; clone size: NA; D gene: NA; V gene: TRBV12-1; CDR3 DNA: TGTGCCAGCGGGGGGGATGGCTACACCTTC; CDR3 protein: CASGGDGYTF
J gene: TRBJ1-2; clone size: NA; D gene: NA; V gene: TRBV29-1; CDR3 DNA: TGCAGCGTTGAATTCCCCTTGGATTATGGCTACACCTTC; CDR3 protein: CSVEFPLDYGYTF
J gene: TRBJ2-7; clone size: once; D gene: NA; V gene: TRBV5-1; CDR3 DNA: TGCGCCAGCAGCTTGGGACCAGCGGACTCCTACGAGCAGTACTTC; CDR3 protein: CASSLGPADSYEQYF
J gene: TRBJ2-7; clone size: NA; D gene: TRBD2; V gene: TRBV9; CDR3 DNA: TGTGCCAGCAGCGTAGTACCGGGACTAGCGAGGGCCGAGCAGTACTTC; CDR3 protein: CASSVVPGLARAEQYF
J gene: TRBJ2-7; clone size: NA; D gene: TRBD1; V gene: TRBV4-1; CDR3 DNA: TGCGCCAGCAGCTCCCGGACAGGGGCTAGCGACGAGCAGTACTTC; CDR3 protein: CASSSRTGASDEQYF
J gene: TRBJ1-1; clone size: few; D gene: NA; V gene: TRBV7-9; CDR3 DNA: TGTGCCAGCAGCCCTACGGACCGAGGGAACACTGAAGCTTTCTTT; CDR3 protein: CASSPTDRGNTEAFF
J gene: TRBJ1-4; clone size: NA; D gene: NA; V gene: TRBV28; CDR3 DNA: TGTGCCAGCAGTCAGGACAGCGCGAATGAAAAACTGTTTTTT; CDR3 protein: CASSQDSANEKLFF
J gene: TRBJ1-1; clone size: NA; D gene: NA; V gene: TRBV18; CDR3 DNA: TGTGCCAGCTCGCTCCAGGGAAACACTGAAGCTTTCTTT; CDR3 protein: CASSLQGNTEAFF
J gene: TRBJ2-1; clone size: NA; D gene: NA; V gene: TRBV28; CDR3 DNA: TGTGCCAGCCTTTCTAACCGTTCTGAGCAGTTCTTC; CDR3 protein: CASLSNRSEQFF
J gene: TRBJ1-2; clone size: NA; D gene: NA; V gene: TRBV19; CDR3 DNA: TGTGCCAGTAGTATGCTGGGGGGGAACTATGGCTACACCTTC; CDR3 protein: CASSMLGGNYGYTF
J gene: TRBJ1-1; clone size: medium-sized; D gene: TRBD1; V gene: TRBV7-2; CDR3 DNA: TGTGCCAGCAGCTACGGACAGGGAGGGGAAGCTTTCTTT; CDR3 protein: CASSYGQGGEAFF
J gene: TRBJ1-5; clone size: NA; D gene: TRBD1; V gene: TRBV6-5; CDR3 DNA: TGTGCCAGCAGCTACAGGGGGCCTCAGCCCCAGCATTTT; CDR3 protein: CASSYRGPQPQHF